This TCR beta chain was captured by sequencing in a study of identical twins. TCRdb re-called the 5' RACE reads with MiXCR, one entry per CDR3 protein. The data contain approximately 550,000 distinct CDR3 sequences, about 22% of them seen just once; the ten biggest clones take up more than 0.4%. Study-wide results and limits: In zero-insertion analyses, partial confounding could arise from invariant MAIT and iNKT cells.

With regard to this clonotype: Antigen unknown.

Germline V gene data show CDR1 as SGHAT and CDR2 as FQNNGV. The CDR3 runs 13 residues. V trimming: 4 bases; J trimming: 9 bases; junction bases outside the gene matches: 7. These same records also appear under a second study, on yellow fever vaccine responses in identical twins. From that paper: Reportedly, twins' vaccine T cell responses looked partly convergent and partly personalized.

The clonotype was recovered from a woman aged 18-35 years in good health. The chain joins TRBV11-2 to TRBJ2-7; TRBD1 matches at 9 bases. The sample taken for sequencing was CD4+ T cells sorted from blood. CDR3 region: CASSSRTGDGQYF. The CDR3 nucleotides are TGTGCCAGCAGCTCCCGGACAGGGGACGGGCAGTACTTC.